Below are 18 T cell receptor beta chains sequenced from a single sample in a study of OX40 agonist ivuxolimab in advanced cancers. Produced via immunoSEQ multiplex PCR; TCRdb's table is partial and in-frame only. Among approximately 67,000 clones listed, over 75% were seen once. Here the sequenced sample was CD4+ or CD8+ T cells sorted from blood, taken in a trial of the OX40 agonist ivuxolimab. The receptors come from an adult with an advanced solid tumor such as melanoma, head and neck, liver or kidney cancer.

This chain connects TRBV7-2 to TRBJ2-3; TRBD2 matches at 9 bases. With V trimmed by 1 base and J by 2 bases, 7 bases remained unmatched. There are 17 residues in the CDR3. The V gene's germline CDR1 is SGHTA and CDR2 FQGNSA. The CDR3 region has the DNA TGTGCCAGCAGCTTAGGGGGTGCGGGGGGGCCCACAGATACGCAGTATTTT. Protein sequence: CASSLGGAGGPTDTQYF.

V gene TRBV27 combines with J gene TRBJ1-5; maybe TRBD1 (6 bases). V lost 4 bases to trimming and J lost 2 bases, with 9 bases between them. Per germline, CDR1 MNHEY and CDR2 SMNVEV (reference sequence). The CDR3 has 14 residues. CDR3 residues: CASSYKGGNQPQHF. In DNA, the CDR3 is TGTGCCAGCAGTTATAAGGGGGGCAATCAGCCCCAGCATTTT.

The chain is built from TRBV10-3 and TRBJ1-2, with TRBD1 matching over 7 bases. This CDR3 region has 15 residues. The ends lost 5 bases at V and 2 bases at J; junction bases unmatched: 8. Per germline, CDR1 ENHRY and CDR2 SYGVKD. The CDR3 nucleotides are TGTGCCATCAGTAGTCCGGGACAGAGGAACTATGGCTACACCTTC. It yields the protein CAISSPGQRNYGYTF.

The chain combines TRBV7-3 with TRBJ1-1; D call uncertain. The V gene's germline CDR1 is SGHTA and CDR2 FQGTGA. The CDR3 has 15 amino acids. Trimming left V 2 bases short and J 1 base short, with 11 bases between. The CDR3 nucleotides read TGTGCCAGCAGCTTATCCCCGATAGGGAACACTGAAGCTTTCTTT. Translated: CASSLSPIGNTEAFF.

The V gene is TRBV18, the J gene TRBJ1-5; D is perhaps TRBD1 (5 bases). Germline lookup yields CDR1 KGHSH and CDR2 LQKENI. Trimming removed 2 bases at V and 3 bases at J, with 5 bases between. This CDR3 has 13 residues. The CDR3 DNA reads TGTGCCAGCTCACCAGGGGCCAATCAGCCCCAGCATTTT. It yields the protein CASSPGANQPQHF.

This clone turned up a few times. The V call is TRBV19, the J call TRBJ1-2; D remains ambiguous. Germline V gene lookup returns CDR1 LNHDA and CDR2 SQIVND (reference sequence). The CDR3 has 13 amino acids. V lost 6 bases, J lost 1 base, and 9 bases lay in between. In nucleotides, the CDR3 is TGTGCCAGTAGAGTAGGGAGTAACTATGGCTACACCTTC. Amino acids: CASRVGSNYGYTF.

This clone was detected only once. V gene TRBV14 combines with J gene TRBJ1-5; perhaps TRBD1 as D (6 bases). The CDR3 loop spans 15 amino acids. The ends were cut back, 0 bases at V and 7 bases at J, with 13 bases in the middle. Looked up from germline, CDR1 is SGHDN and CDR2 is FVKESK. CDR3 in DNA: TGTGCCAGCAGCCAAGATCCGGGGGCAAGACAGCCCCAGCATTTT. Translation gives CASSQDPGARQPQHF.

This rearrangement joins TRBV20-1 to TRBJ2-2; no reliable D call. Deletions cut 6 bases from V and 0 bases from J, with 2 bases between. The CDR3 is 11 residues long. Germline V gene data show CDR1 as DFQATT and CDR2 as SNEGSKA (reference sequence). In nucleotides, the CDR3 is TGCAGTGCAGCGAACACCGGGGAGCTGTTTTTT. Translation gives CSAANTGELFF.

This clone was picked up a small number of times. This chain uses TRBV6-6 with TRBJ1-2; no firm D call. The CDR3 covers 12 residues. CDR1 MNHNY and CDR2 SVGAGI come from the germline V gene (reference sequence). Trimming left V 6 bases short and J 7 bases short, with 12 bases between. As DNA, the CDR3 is TGTGCCAGCAGCATGGGTTTGAGTGGCTACACCTTC. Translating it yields CASSMGLSGYTF.

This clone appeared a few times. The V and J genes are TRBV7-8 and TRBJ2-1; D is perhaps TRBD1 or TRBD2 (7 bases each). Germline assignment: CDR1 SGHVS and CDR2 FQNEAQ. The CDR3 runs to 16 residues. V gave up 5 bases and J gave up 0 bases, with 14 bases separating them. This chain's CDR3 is CASSPRGGSSYNEQFF. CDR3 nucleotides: TGTGCCAGCAGCCCCAGGGGGGGGAGCTCCTACAATGAGCAGTTCTTC.

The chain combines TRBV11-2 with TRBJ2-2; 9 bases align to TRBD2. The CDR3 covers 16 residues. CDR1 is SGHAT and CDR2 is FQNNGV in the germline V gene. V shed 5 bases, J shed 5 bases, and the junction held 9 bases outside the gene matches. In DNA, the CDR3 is TGTGCCAGCAGCCTAAGGCCCGGACTAGCGACCGGGGAGCTGTTTTTT. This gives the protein CASSLRPGLATGELFF.

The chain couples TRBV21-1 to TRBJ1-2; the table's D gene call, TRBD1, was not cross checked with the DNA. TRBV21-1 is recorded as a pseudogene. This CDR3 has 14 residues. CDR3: CASSTGQGSYGYTF. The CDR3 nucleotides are TGTGCCAGCAGCACCGGACAGGGGTCCTATGGCTACACCTTC.

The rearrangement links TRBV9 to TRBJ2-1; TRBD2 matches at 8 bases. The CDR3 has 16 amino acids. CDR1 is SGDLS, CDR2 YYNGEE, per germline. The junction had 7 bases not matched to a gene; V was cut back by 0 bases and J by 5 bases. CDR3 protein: CASSVAVSGVHNEQFF. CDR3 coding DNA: TGTGCCAGCAGCGTAGCGGTTAGCGGGGTCCACAATGAGCAGTTCTTC. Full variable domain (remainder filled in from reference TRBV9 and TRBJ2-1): DSGVTQTPKHLITATGQRVTLRCSPRSGDLSVYWYQQSLDQGLQFLIQYYNGEERAKGNILERFSAQQFPDLHSELNLSSLELGDSALYFCASSVAVSGVHNEQFFGPGTRLTVL.

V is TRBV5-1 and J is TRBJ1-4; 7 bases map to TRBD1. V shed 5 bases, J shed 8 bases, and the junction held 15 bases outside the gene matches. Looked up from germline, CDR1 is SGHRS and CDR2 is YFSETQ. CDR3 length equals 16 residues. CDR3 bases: TGCGCCAGCAGTCCAAATGAAGACAGGGTATGGGAAAAACTGTTTTTT. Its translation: CASSPNEDRVWEKLFF.

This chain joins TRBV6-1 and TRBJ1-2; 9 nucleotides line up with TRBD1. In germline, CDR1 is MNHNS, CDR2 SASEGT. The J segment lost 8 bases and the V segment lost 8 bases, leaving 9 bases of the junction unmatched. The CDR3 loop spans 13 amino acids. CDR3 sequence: CASSGGQGFGYTF. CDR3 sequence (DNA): TGTGCCAGCTCGGGAGGACAGGGGTTCGGCTACACCTTC.

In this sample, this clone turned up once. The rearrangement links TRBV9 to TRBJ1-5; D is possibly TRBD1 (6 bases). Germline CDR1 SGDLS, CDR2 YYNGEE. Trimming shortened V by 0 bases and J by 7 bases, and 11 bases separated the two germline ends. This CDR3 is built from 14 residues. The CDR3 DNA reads TGTGCCAGCAGCGTAGACGGGGGCGGCCAGCCCCAGCATTTT. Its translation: CASSVDGGGQPQHF.

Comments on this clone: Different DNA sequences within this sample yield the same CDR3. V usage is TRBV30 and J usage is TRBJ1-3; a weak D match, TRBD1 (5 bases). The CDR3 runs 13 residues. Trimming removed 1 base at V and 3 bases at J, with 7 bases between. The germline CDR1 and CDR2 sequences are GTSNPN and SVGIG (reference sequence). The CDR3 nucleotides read TGTGCCTGGAGTGCAGGGCTTGGAAACACCATATATTTT. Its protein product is CAWSAGLGNTIYF.

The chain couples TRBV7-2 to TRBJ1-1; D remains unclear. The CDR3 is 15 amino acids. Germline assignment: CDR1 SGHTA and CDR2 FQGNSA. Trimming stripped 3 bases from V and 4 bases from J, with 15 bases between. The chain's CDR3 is CASSFTAASGTEAFF. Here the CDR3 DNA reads TGTGCCAGCAGCTTTACGGCCGCCTCAGGCACTGAAGCTTTCTTT.